Sequencing of this T cell receptor beta chain was carried out in a study of T cells after yellow fever vaccination. A single record per CDR3 protein comes from TCRdb applying MiXCR to the 5' RACE reads. The sample has a few hundred thousand distinct CDR3 sequences, 8.5% to 10% seen once. V gave up 0 bases and J gave up 2 bases, with 8 bases separating them. This CDR3 spans 15 amino acids. Germline V gene data show CDR1 as SGDLS and CDR2 as YYNGEE. In its sample, this clonotype was seen many times. The sequencing used PBMCs, collected on the day of the first yellow fever vaccination. The chain has TRBV9 and TRBJ2-2; a possible D gene is TRBD2 (5 bases). The TCR comes from a man younger than 35 who received the YFV17D yellow fever vaccine. This CDR3 is CASSVETINTGELFF. CDR3 bases: TGTGCCAGCAGCGTAGAGACTATCAACACCGGGGAGCTGTTTTTT. Full variable domain (remainder filled in from reference TRBV9 and TRBJ2-2): DSGVTQTPKHLITATGQRVTLRCSPRSGDLSVYWYQQSLDQGLQFLIQYYNGEERAKGNILERFSAQQFPDLHSELNLSSLELGDSALYFCASSVETINTGELFFGEGSRLTVL.